The 19 T cell receptor beta chains listed next were all sequenced from one sample in a study of CD8 T cells in Susac syndrome. Random hexamers were used to reverse transcribe the RNA input (0.5 to 1 ug). TCRdb passed the immunoSEQ multiplex PCR reads through MiXCR, listing each CDR3 protein once. The table has around 200,000 distinct CDR3 sequences, 90% to 95% seen once. Sequencing was performed on CD8+ T cells from PBMCs. These receptors all come from a human donor with multiple sclerosis.

There are a few counts of this clonotype. The chain links TRBV28 to TRBJ2-7; no clear D gene. The CDR3 sequence is 11 residues long. Germline-derived CDR1 and CDR2 are MDHEN and SYDVKM. V shed 2 bases and J shed 5 bases, with 4 bases lying between them. The chain's CDR3 is CASSLGNEQYF. For the CDR3, the DNA is TGTGCCAGCAGTTTAGGAAACGAGCAGTACTTC.

This sequence joins TRBV19 and TRBJ1-1; D unresolved. Looked up from germline, CDR1 is LNHDA and CDR2 is SQIVND (reference sequence). The length of the CDR3 is 13 residues. Trimming pared 6 bases from V and 1 base from J, leaving 9 bases between. CDR3 sequence: CASRRVGNTEAFF. The CDR3 coding sequence is TGTGCCAGTAGAAGGGTCGGGAACACTGAAGCTTTCTTT.

This clonotype showed up just once. The J gene is TRBJ1-4, the V gene TRBV19, with a tentative D call TRBD1 (6 bases). CDR3 length: 14 residues. CDR1 LNHDA and CDR2 SQIVND come from the germline V gene (reference sequence). V lost 5 bases and J lost 5, with 12 bases in between. CDR3 protein: CASSLDSNNEKLFF. CDR3 in DNA: TGTGCCAGTAGTCTGGACAGCAACAATGAAAAACTGTTTTTT.

This clonotype was detected only once. The chain joins TRBV7-2 to TRBJ2-1; D is possibly TRBD1 (6 bases). CDR3 length equals 16 residues. Germline lookup yields CDR1 SGHTA and CDR2 FQGNSA. V shed 5 bases and J shed 4 bases, with 18 bases lying between them. Here the CDR3 reads CASSLIAGEPYNEQFF. CDR3 coding DNA: TGTGCCAGCAGCCTAATCGCAGGGGAGCCTTACAATGAGCAGTTCTTC.

V is TRBV6-1 and J is TRBJ1-1; tentatively, D is TRBD1 (5 bases). V dropped 8 bases and J dropped 1 base, with 20 bases sitting between them. CDR3 length equals 16 residues. Germline V lookup: CDR1 MNHNS, CDR2 SASEGT. CDR3 sequence reads: CASSPAWGDTNTEAFF. The CDR3 DNA is TGTGCCAGCTCGCCAGCGTGGGGGGATACGAACACTGAAGCTTTCTTT.

The chain is built from TRBV5-1 and TRBJ2-5; D call uncertain. Between the trimmed V and J ends, which lost 1 base and 1 base, there was a span of 5 bases. The CDR3 has 13 amino acids. Germline assignment: CDR1 SGHRS and CDR2 YFSETQ. CDR3 in amino acids: CASSLNSQETQYF. The CDR3 DNA follows: TGCGCCAGCAGCTTGAACAGCCAAGAGACCCAGTACTTC.

This chain connects TRBV4-1 to TRBJ1-3; 7 bases match TRBD1. The germline gives CDR1 MGHRA, CDR2 YSYEKL. The CDR3 has 15 residues. V lost 4 bases, J lost 1 base, and 4 bases stayed unmatched. The CDR3 DNA follows: TGCGCCAGCAGCCCCTCGGGACAGTCTGGAAACACCATATATTTT. Its protein product is CASSPSGQSGNTIYF.

This chain connects TRBV4-2 to TRBJ2-7, with 9 positions matching TRBD1. With V trimmed by 0 bases and J by 3 bases, 3 bases remained unmatched. The CDR3 runs 15 residues. CDR1 and CDR2 (germline): LGHNA, YNFKEQ. CDR3 sequence reads: CASSQEGQGLYEQYF. DNA for the CDR3: TGTGCCAGCAGCCAAGAGGGACAGGGACTCTACGAGCAGTACTTC.

This clonotype was observed once. V and J are TRBV5-6 and TRBJ2-5; 9 bases are shared with TRBD1. The CDR3 covers 18 residues. The V gene end was trimmed by 3 bases and the J gene end by 1 base; junction bases not matched to a gene: 13. Germline values: CDR1 SGHDT, CDR2 YYEEEE. CDR3 sequence reads: CASSSWGNTGGPQETQYF. In nucleotides, the CDR3 is TGTGCCAGCAGCTCTTGGGGGAACACAGGGGGCCCCCAAGAGACCCAGTACTTC.

The chain joins TRBV7-9 to TRBJ2-7; perhaps TRBD2 as D (6 bases). Germline V gene sequence: CDR1 SEHNR, CDR2 FQNEAQ (reference sequence). The CDR3 spans 14 residues. V was clipped by 5 bases and J by 2 bases, with 13 bases between them. The CDR3 sequence is CASSPSGGTYEQYF. Written as DNA, the CDR3 is TGTGCCAGCAGCCCCTCGGGCGGGACCTACGAGCAGTACTTC.

The genes are TRBV27 and TRBJ2-3; possibly TRBD1 for D (5 bases). CDR3 length: 14 amino acids. Germline assignment: CDR1 MNHEY and CDR2 SMNVEV (reference sequence). Trimming shortened V by 3 bases and J by 2 bases, and 9 bases separated the two germline ends. The CDR3 region is CASSLAGLTDTQYF. The CDR3 nucleotides read TGTGCCAGCAGTTTGGCAGGGCTCACAGATACGCAGTATTTT.

The rearrangement uses TRBV5-5 and TRBJ2-4; D unclear. CDR1 and CDR2 (germline): SGHKS, YYEKEE (reference sequence). V dropped 4 bases and J dropped 1 base, with 9 bases sitting between them. The CDR3 loop spans 14 amino acids. CDR3 nucleotides: TGTGCCAGCAGCCTCACCCCGGCCAAAAACATTCAGTACTTC. Its translation: CASSLTPAKNIQYF.

As for this clonotype: The germline gene is not matched at one end of the junction; a read error may be the cause. The rearrangement links TRBV15 to TRBJ1-5; possible D gene TRBD1, 5 bases. The CDR3 is made up of 13 amino acids. Germline V gene data show CDR1 as LNHNV and CDR2 as YYDKDF (reference sequence). The CDR3 bases are TGTGCCACCGGCAGGGAGGTTAATCAGCCCCAGCATTTT. Translating gives CATGREVNQPQHF.

The chain's CDR3 is CASSMRGQGADTQYF. In nucleotides, the CDR3 is TGTGCCAGTAGTATGAGGGGACAGGGCGCAGATACGCAGTATTTT. The V gene is TRBV19, the J gene TRBJ2-3; 9 positions match TRBD1. Germline V gives CDR1 LNHDA, CDR2 SQIVND (reference sequence). There are 15 residues in the CDR3. V lost 3 bases, J lost 4 bases, and 5 bases stayed unmatched. Combining the CDR3 with reference TRBV19 and TRBJ2-3 gives the whole variable domain DGGITQSPKYLFRKEGQNVTLSCEQNLNHDAMYWYRQDPGQGLRLIYYSQIVNDFQKGDIAEGYSVSREKKESFPLTVTSAQKNPTAFYLCASSMRGQGADTQYFGPGTRLTVL.

The gene calls are TRBV20-1 and TRBJ1-6; 7 nucleotides agree with TRBD1. The V segment lost 3 bases and the J segment 6 bases; nucleotides outside the gene matches: 8. CDR3 size: 15 residues. Germline V CDR1 and CDR2: DFQATT, SNEGSKA (reference sequence). The CDR3 sequence: CSASDNRGGNSPLHF. As DNA, the CDR3 is TGCAGTGCTAGCGACAACAGGGGTGGTAATTCACCCCTCCACTTT.

The CDR3 here is CASSLMETGELFF. The CDR3 DNA reads TGCGCCAGCAGCTTGATGGAAACCGGGGAGCTGTTTTTT. The rearrangement joins TRBV5-1 to TRBJ2-2; D is undetermined. Trimming left V 1 base short and J 5 bases short, with 6 bases between. The germline V gene encodes CDR1 SGHRS and CDR2 YFSETQ. The CDR3 spans 13 residues.

The CDR3 coding sequence is TGCGCCAGCAGCCAAGATCATTCGCGTGGCCCGGCGTCGTTTTTT. This sequence encodes CASSQDHSRGPASFF. This chain joins TRBV4-3 and TRBJ1-4; D uncertain. Germline V gene sequence: CDR1 LGHNA, CDR2 YSLEER. The V and J ends lost 0 bases and 16 bases respectively, with 21 bases between them. There are 15 residues in the CDR3.

V is TRBV14 and J is TRBJ2-1; D tentatively reads TRBD1 or TRBD2 (5 bases each). Trimming pared 2 bases from V and 0 bases from J, leaving 14 bases between. The CDR3 has 17 residues. Germline V gene data show CDR1 as SGHDN and CDR2 as FVKESK. The CDR3 loop reads CASSQHPGPSSYNEQFF. The CDR3 DNA is TGTGCCAGCAGCCAACACCCGGGGCCAAGCTCCTACAATGAGCAGTTCTTC. Variable domain in full (rest from reference TRBV14 and TRBJ2-1): EAGVTQFPSHSVIEKGQTVTLRCDPISGHDNLYWYRRVMGKEIKFLLHFVKESKQDESGMPNNRFLAERTGGTYSTLKVQPAELEDSGVYFCASSQHPGPSSYNEQFFGPGTRLTVL.

The gene calls are TRBV4-3 and TRBJ2-1; no clear D. Trimming took off 1 base at V and 5 bases at J, with 12 bases between the two ends. Per germline, CDR1 LGHNA and CDR2 YSLEER. The CDR3 is made up of 15 amino acids. The CDR3 spells CASSQARTGDNEQFF. The CDR3 DNA follows: TGCGCCAGCAGCCAAGCCCGTACCGGAGACAATGAGCAGTTCTTC.